This T cell receptor beta chain was retrieved from a study of CD8+ T cells in alopecia areata. Study outcomes and limitations: Researchers report lesional scalp, most notably alopecia totalis/universalis, outstripped normal scalp in clonality.

Treatment specified: oral pan-JAK inhibitor, 5-10 mg twice daily. Researchers took lesional scalp punch biopsies and peripheral blood from people who were alopecia areata patients. Germline lookup yields CDR1 PRHDT and CDR2 FYEKMQ (reference sequence). This CDR3 has 15 amino acids. Between the trimmed V and J ends, which lost 2 bases and 0 bases, there was a span of 8 bases. The sequencing template was cDNA reverse transcribed from extracted RNA. Method: immunoSEQ multiplex PCR; TCRdb's copy keeps in-frame clones and lacks some. The data show some 88,000 clones, with 44% seen just once and less than 20% held by the top ten. Comment on this clone: Its target is not known.

This chain uses TRBV13 with TRBJ2-1, with TRBD2 as a possible D gene (6 bases). This TCR was recovered from a human donor with alopecia areata. The sequencing here drew on CD8+ T cells sorted from blood, taken at week 24, from a patient treated with tofacitinib. The CDR3 reads CASSLLASSYNEQFF. The CDR3, as DNA: TGTGCCAGCAGCTTACTAGCGTCCTCCTACAATGAGCAGTTCTTC. The full variable domain, completed using reference TRBV13 and TRBJ2-1, is AAGVIQSPRHLIKEKRETATLKCYPIPRHDTVYWYQQGPGQDPQFLISFYEKMQSDKGSIPDRFSAQQFSDYHSELNMSSLELGDSALYFCASSLLASSYNEQFFGPGTRLTVL.